Each of the 29 T cell receptor beta chains below was sequenced from the same sample in a study of long-term antiretroviral therapy in people with HIV. Survey level was the resolution at which the v3.0 immunoSEQ assay ran. TCRdb's copy holds only in-frame clones and misses some; the assay was immunoSEQ multiplex PCR. The table has 20,000 to 25,000 clones, approximately 81% seen once; the top ten hold 7.5% to 10%. The sample consisted of unsorted PBMCs, taken at the start of antiretroviral therapy. The origin of the receptors is a middle-aged man with HIV.

The chain combines TRBV12-5 with TRBJ2-1; unclear D gene. Per the germline V gene, CDR1 is LGHNT and CDR2 is FRNRAP. CDR3 length equals 16 residues. Between the trimmed V and J ends, which lost 0 bases and 0 bases, there was a span of 9 bases. In nucleotides, the CDR3 is TGTGCTAGTGGTTTGGTGGTCTACGGCTCCTACAATGAGCAGTTCTTC. Translation: CASGLVVYGSYNEQFF.

The V and J genes are TRBV2 and TRBJ1-4; D may be TRBD1 (6 bases). Germline V gene lookup returns CDR1 SNHLY and CDR2 FYNNEI. The germline V and J ends were trimmed by 7 bases and 7 bases, with 16 bases remaining between them. CDR3 length equals 14 residues. As DNA, the CDR3 is TGTGCCAGCACCCCAGGGGAGGAAGTTGAAAAACTGTTTTTT. Translation gives CASTPGEEVEKLFF.

The J gene is TRBJ2-3, the V gene TRBV10-3; 10 nucleotides match TRBD2. CDR1 ENHRY and CDR2 SYGVKD come from the germline V gene. This CDR3 is built from 18 residues. J was trimmed by 0 bases and V by 1 base; bases with no gene match: 7. In nucleotides, the CDR3 is TGTGCCATCAGTGAGTACGCTAGCGGGGGCCATAGCACAGATACGCAGTATTTT. Encoded protein: CAISEYASGGHSTDTQYF.

This clone was recorded once. The rearrangement links TRBV7-6 to TRBJ1-1; D gene uncertain. Germline V gene sequence: CDR1 SGHVS, CDR2 FNYEAQ. With 5 bases removed from V and 6 bases from J, the gap between germline ends came to 13 bases. CDR3 length: 13 residues. The CDR3 spells CASSKGVYAEAFF. CDR3 nucleotide sequence: TGTGCCAGCAGCAAGGGAGTCTACGCTGAAGCTTTCTTT.

The rearrangement links TRBV7-8 to TRBJ2-6, with 9 nucleotides matching TRBD1. V lost 5 bases and J lost 3; bases outside the gene matches: 8. CDR1 and CDR2 (germline): SGHVS, FQNEAQ. CDR3 length: 17 residues. CDR3 nucleotides: TGTGCCAGCAGCGCCAGACAGGGGGTACTTGGGGCCAACGTCCTGACTTTC. This translates into CASSARQGVLGANVLTF.

The rearrangement links TRBV10-3 to TRBJ2-1; 7 bases are a match to TRBD2. This CDR3 has 14 amino acids. Per germline, CDR1 ENHRY and CDR2 SYGVKD. J lost 6 bases, V lost 6 bases, and 8 bases had no gene match. The CDR3 DNA sequence: TGTGCCATCAGCCCTGGACTAGTGGGCAATGAGCAGTTCTTC. Translation gives CAISPGLVGNEQFF.

This clone was seen more than once but under ten times. CDR3 bases: TGTGCCAGCAGCTTAACGCAGGGGTATGGCTACACCTTC. It encodes CASSLTQGYGYTF. The chain carries TRBV7-9 and TRBJ1-2; possible D gene TRBD1, 6 bases. CDR1 and CDR2 from the germline V gene are SEHNR and FQNEAQ (reference sequence). Trimming removed 2 bases at V and 5 bases at J, with 9 bases between. The CDR3 loop spans 13 amino acids.

The V and J genes are TRBV6-6 and TRBJ2-3; maybe TRBD2 (6 bases). The CDR3 is made up of 14 amino acids. The V end lost 7 bases, the J end lost 2 bases, and 13 bases lay between the germline ends. The germline CDR1 and CDR2 sequences are MNHNY and SVGAGI (reference sequence). The CDR3 coding sequence is TGTGCCAGCACCTATCGGGGGATCACAGATACGCAGTATTTT. Protein sequence: CASTYRGITDTQYF.

This clone showed up just once. The chain employs TRBV10-3 and TRBJ2-3; 7 bases agree with TRBD2. The CDR3 totals 15 residues. Unmatched junction bases numbered 11, after V lost 6 bases and J lost 5 bases. Germline V gene lookup returns CDR1 ENHRY and CDR2 SYGVKD. CDR3 sequence reads: CAISQTVGRGDTQYF. The CDR3 DNA reads as TGTGCCATCAGCCAGACAGTAGGGAGGGGAGATACGCAGTATTTT.

This clone occurred a few times. This rearrangement joins TRBV2 to TRBJ1-2; 9 bases are shared with TRBD1. CDR1 and CDR2 from the germline V gene are SNHLY and FYNNEI. V lost 4 bases and J lost 5; bases outside the gene matches: 14. The length of the CDR3 is 17 residues. For the CDR3, the DNA is TGTGCCAGCAGTGTTGAAAGGGACAGGGTACTCCTTTATGGCTACACCTTC. Translation gives CASSVERDRVLLYGYTF. Supplemented by reference TRBV2 and TRBJ1-2, the full variable domain reads EPEVTQTPSHQVTQMGQEVILRCVPISNHLYFYWYRQILGQKVEFLVSFYNNEISEKSEIFDDQFSVERPDGSNFTLKIRSTKLEDSAMYFCASSVERDRVLLYGYTFGSGTRLTVV.

The rearrangement uses TRBV28 and TRBJ1-2; the match to TRBD1 covers 8 bases. CDR3 length: 15 residues. Looked up from germline, CDR1 is MDHEN and CDR2 is SYDVKM. V was pared by 6 bases and J by 2 bases, with 8 bases of the junction left unmatched. The CDR3 bases are TGTGCCAGCAGAGCTACGGGACAGGCCAACTATGGCTACACCTTC. This codes for CASRATGQANYGYTF.

This chain joins TRBV30 and TRBJ1-5; no reliable D call. The V and J ends lost 0 bases and 1 base respectively, with 7 bases between them. Germline V lookup: CDR1 GTSNPN, CDR2 SVGIG (reference sequence). The CDR3 loop spans 14 amino acids. The CDR3 bases are TGTGCCTGGAGTGTAGGGCCGAGCAATCAGCCCCAGCATTTT. Its protein is CAWSVGPSNQPQHF.

The V gene is TRBV9, the J gene TRBJ2-5; D perhaps matches TRBD1 (5 bases). Per the germline V gene, CDR1 is SGDLS and CDR2 is YYNGEE. CDR3 length equals 16 residues. Trimming shortened V by 4 bases and J by 2 bases, and 18 bases separated the two germline ends. The CDR3 coding sequence is TGTGCCAGCAGCACGATTTTCGAGACAGAACAAGAGACCCAGTACTTC. Encoded protein: CASSTIFETEQETQYF. The whole variable domain, remainder taken from reference TRBV9 and TRBJ2-5, is DSGVTQTPKHLITATGQRVTLRCSPRSGDLSVYWYQQSLDQGLQFLIQYYNGEERAKGNILERFSAQQFPDLHSELNLSSLELGDSALYFCASSTIFETEQETQYFGPGTRLLVL.

The rearrangement links TRBV7-3 to TRBJ1-1; no clear D gene. V was clipped by 2 bases and J by 3 bases, with 7 bases between them. This CDR3 has 13 residues. The germline V gene has CDR1 SGHTA and CDR2 FQGTGA. The CDR3 is CASSLVSHTEAFF. In DNA, the CDR3 is TGTGCCAGCAGCTTAGTAAGCCACACTGAAGCTTTCTTT. Full variable domain (outside the CDR3, taken from reference TRBV7-3 and TRBJ1-1): GAGVSQTPSNKVTEKGKYVELRCDPISGHTALYWYRQSLGQGPEFLIYFQGTGAADDSGLPNDRFFAVRPEGSVSTLKIQRTERGDSAVYLCASSLVSHTEAFFGQGTRLTVV.

The genes are TRBV28 and TRBJ2-2, with D perhaps assigned TRBD1 or TRBD2 (5 bases each). The ends were cut back, 5 bases at V and 5 bases at J, with 12 bases in the middle. The CDR3 is made up of 14 amino acids. The V gene's germline CDR1 is MDHEN and CDR2 SYDVKM. CDR3 DNA: TGTGCCAGCAGTCCACGAGGGGTTACCGGGGAGCTGTTTTTT. This translates into CASSPRGVTGELFF. The whole variable domain, remainder taken from reference TRBV28 and TRBJ2-2, is DVKVTQSSRYLVKRTGEKVFLECVQDMDHENMFWYRQDPGLGLRLIYFSYDVKMKEKGDIPEGYSVSREKKERFSLILESASTNQTSMYLCASSPRGVTGELFFGEGSRLTVL.

The rearrangement links TRBV14 to TRBJ2-7; D is possibly TRBD2 (7 bases). Germline loops: CDR1 SGHDN, CDR2 FVKESK. This CDR3 is 17 amino acids long. V was cut by 0 bases and J by 2 bases, with 17 bases left in between. This chain's CDR3 is CASSQDLVGGPTYEQYF. CDR3 sequence (DNA): TGTGCCAGCAGCCAAGATCTGGTCGGGGGGCCTACCTACGAGCAGTACTTC.

The chain uses TRBV10-1 and TRBJ2-7; possibly TRBD2 for D (5 bases). The CDR3 extends over 12 amino acids. Trimming stripped 5 bases from V and 6 bases from J, with 11 bases between. Germline values: CDR1 WNHNN, CDR2 SYGVQD (reference sequence). The CDR3 nucleotides are TGCGCCAGCAGTCTATCCCGGGGCGAGCAGTACTTC. Protein: CASSLSRGEQYF.

This clone was observed a handful of times. This chain uses TRBV7-9 with TRBJ2-7, with no clear D. Trimming cost V 2 bases and J 4 bases, with 6 bases left between them. Germline loops: CDR1 SEHNR, CDR2 FQNEAQ (reference sequence). CDR3 length: 12 residues. This chain's CDR3 is CASSLNVYEQYF. The CDR3, as DNA: TGTGCCAGCAGCTTAAACGTTTACGAGCAGTACTTC. Full variable domain (outside the CDR3, taken from reference TRBV7-9 and TRBJ2-7): DTGVSQNPRHKITKRGQNVTFRCDPISEHNRLYWYRQTLGQGPEFLTYFQNEAQLEKSRLLSDRFSAERPKGSFSTLEIQRTEQGDSAMYLCASSLNVYEQYFGPGTRLTVT.

The chain couples TRBV5-4 to TRBJ2-5; TRBD2 matches 8 bases. The V gene end was trimmed by 0 bases and the J gene end by 13 bases; junction bases not matched to a gene: 11. The CDR3 extends over 14 amino acids. The germline CDR1 and CDR2 sequences are SGHNT and YYREEE (reference sequence). This CDR3 reads CASSLGPAGGFGYF. The CDR3 DNA is TGTGCCAGCAGCTTGGGACCTGCGGGGGGTTTTGGGTACTTC. Looking up the rest from reference TRBV5-4 and TRBJ2-5 gives the full variable domain: ETGVTQSPTHLIKTRGQQVTLRCSSQSGHNTVSWYQQALGQGPQFIFQYYREEENGRGNFPPRFSGLQFPNYSSELNVNALELDDSALYLCASSLGPAGGFGYFGPGTRLLVL.

This clone was detected only once. V is TRBV19 and J is TRBJ1-2; 7 positions match TRBD1. With 5 bases clipped from V and 6 bases from J, the junction kept 9 bases outside the gene matches. Looked up from germline, CDR1 is LNHDA and CDR2 is SQIVND (reference sequence). CDR3 size: 14 residues. The CDR3: CASSPNRGADGYTF. The CDR3, as DNA: TGTGCCAGTAGTCCTAACAGGGGAGCAGATGGCTACACCTTC.

The J gene is TRBJ1-6, the V gene TRBV27, with D maybe TRBD1 (5 bases). Per the germline V gene, CDR1 is MNHEY and CDR2 is SMNVEV (reference sequence). The CDR3 is 14 residues long. With 4 bases removed from V and 7 bases from J, the gap between germline ends came to 11 bases. CDR3 sequence: CASSWGVVNSPLHF. In DNA, the CDR3 is TGTGCCAGCAGTTGGGGGGTAGTGAATTCACCCCTCCACTTT.

The V and J genes are TRBV11-3 and TRBJ2-7, with D perhaps matching TRBD1 or TRBD2 (5 bases each). The germline V gene has CDR1 SGHNT and CDR2 YENEEA. The CDR3 is 13 amino acids. Trimming took off 4 bases at V and 5 bases at J, with 12 bases between the two ends. CDR3 nucleotide sequence: TGTGCCAGCAGCTCCTGGGGGTCCCACGAGCAGTACTTC. As protein: CASSSWGSHEQYF. The variable domain in full, completed from reference TRBV11-3 and TRBJ2-7, reads EAGVVQSPRYKIIEKKQPVAFWCNPISGHNTLYWYLQNLGQGPELLIRYENEEAVDDSQLPKDRFSAERLKGVDSTLKIQPAELGDSAVYLCASSSWGSHEQYFGPGTRLTVT.

This clone was detected a few times. The chain is built from TRBV15 and TRBJ1-2; perhaps TRBD1 as D (5 bases). Trimming cost V 1 base and J 4 bases, with 10 bases left between them. Per germline, CDR1 LNHNV and CDR2 YYDKDF (reference sequence). The CDR3 sequence is 14 residues long. CDR3 protein: CATSRGGTSYGYTF. CDR3 coding DNA: TGTGCCACCAGCAGAGGAGGGACCTCCTATGGCTACACCTTC.

The genes are TRBV5-6 and TRBJ1-5, with TRBD1 matching over 7 bases. Trimming cost V 2 bases and J 5 bases; bases outside gene matches: 4. CDR1 is SGHDT, CDR2 YYEEEE, per germline. The CDR3 has 14 residues. For the CDR3, the DNA is TGTGCCAGCAGCTTAAACAGGGGACATCAGCCCCAGCATTTT. Its translation is CASSLNRGHQPQHF.

The J gene is TRBJ2-3, the V gene TRBV19; D ambiguous. The CDR3 consists of 14 residues. Germline V gene data show CDR1 as LNHDA and CDR2 as SQIVND (reference sequence). The V and J ends lost 0 bases and 6 bases respectively, with 10 bases between them. In DNA form, the CDR3 reads TGTGCCAGTAGTATAGATCTATTGGGTGATACGCAGTATTTT. Protein sequence: CASSIDLLGDTQYF.

The gene calls are TRBV7-9 and TRBJ1-1; no clear D gene. Trimming pared 1 base from V and 0 bases from J, leaving 6 bases between. The CDR3 sequence is 14 residues long. Germline V gives CDR1 SEHNR, CDR2 FQNEAQ (reference sequence). The CDR3 spells CASSLVTVNTEAFF. In DNA, the CDR3 is TGTGCCAGCAGCTTAGTGACGGTGAACACTGAAGCTTTCTTT.

The gene calls are TRBV6-5 and TRBJ1-2; D not certain. Per germline, CDR1 MNHEY and CDR2 SVGAGI. The CDR3 has 15 residues. With 6 bases removed from V and 4 bases from J, the gap between germline ends came to 18 bases. The CDR3 reads CASRRVLHTGYGYTF. The CDR3 DNA follows: TGTGCCAGCAGACGCGTACTTCATACGGGCTATGGCTACACCTTC.

V usage is TRBV5-1 and J usage is TRBJ1-4; 7 nucleotides line up with TRBD1. The CDR3 contains 15 residues. V was pared by 0 bases and J by 3 bases, with 2 bases of the junction left unmatched. CDR1 and CDR2 from the germline V gene are SGHRS and YFSETQ. Written as DNA, the CDR3 is TGCGCCAGCAGCTTGGCCGGGACAGCTAATGAAAAACTGTTTTTT. It is translated as CASSLAGTANEKLFF.

This chain joins TRBV6-6 and TRBJ2-3; 7 positions agree with TRBD1. In germline, CDR1 is MNHNY, CDR2 SVGAGI (reference sequence). The length of the CDR3 is 14 residues. With V trimmed by 6 bases and J by 3 bases, 6 bases remained unmatched. The CDR3 reads CASRADRNTDTQYF. The CDR3 DNA follows: TGTGCCAGCAGGGCGGACAGGAATACAGATACGCAGTATTTT.